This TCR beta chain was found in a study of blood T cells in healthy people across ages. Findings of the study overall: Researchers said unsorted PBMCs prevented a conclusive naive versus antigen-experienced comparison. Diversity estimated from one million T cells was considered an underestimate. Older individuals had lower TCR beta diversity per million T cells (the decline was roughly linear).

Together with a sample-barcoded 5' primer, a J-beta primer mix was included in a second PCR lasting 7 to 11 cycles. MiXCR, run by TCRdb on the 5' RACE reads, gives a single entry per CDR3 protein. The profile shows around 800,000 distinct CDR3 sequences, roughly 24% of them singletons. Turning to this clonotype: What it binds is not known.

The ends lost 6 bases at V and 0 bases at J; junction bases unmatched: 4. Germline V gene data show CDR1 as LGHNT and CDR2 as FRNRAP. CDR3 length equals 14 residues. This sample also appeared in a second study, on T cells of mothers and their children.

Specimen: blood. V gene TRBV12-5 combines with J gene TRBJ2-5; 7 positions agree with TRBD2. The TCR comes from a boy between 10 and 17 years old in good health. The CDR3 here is CASGTLANQETQYF. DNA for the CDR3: TGTGCTAGTGGCACACTAGCGAACCAAGAGACCCAGTACTTC. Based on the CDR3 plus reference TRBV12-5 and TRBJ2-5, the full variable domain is DARVTQTPRHKVTEMGQEVTMRCQPILGHNTVFWYRQTMMQGLELLAYFRNRAPLDDSGMPKDRFSAEMPDATLATLKIQPSEPRDSAVYFCASGTLANQETQYFGPGTRLLVL.